A selection of T cell receptor beta chains follows, all from one sample in a study of T-cell reconstitution after alpha-beta-depleted transplantation in children. In TCRdb, the PCR reads were re-called with MiXCR into one record per CDR3 protein. Altogether almost 600,000 distinct CDR3 sequences are present, 25% to 30% being singletons, with the ten largest covering approximately 33%. The starting material was PBMCs, obtained before TCRalphabeta/CD19-depleted stem cell transplant. These receptors were collected from a boy under three years old with Wiskott-Aldrich syndrome, due to receive a stem cell transplant. CDR3s include the opening cysteine and the closing phenylalanine or tryptophan. The D gene is left open where the match is weak. For some rows the clone size is stated as once, few or many, or as a class when expanded; others skip it.

TRBV6-2/TRBV6-3	NA	TRBJ2-7	few	CASSYGGRLYF	TGTGCCAGCAGTTACGGGGGCCGTCTCTACTTC
TRBV29-1	TRBD2	TRBJ2-1	few	CSVLAGGSNEQFF	TGCAGCGTCTTAGCGGGAGGCTCGAATGAGCAGTTCTTC
TRBV20-1	TRBD2	TRBJ2-7	NA	CSARNSGSYEQYF	TGCAGTGCTAGAAATAGCGGGAGTTACGAGCAGTACTTC
TRBV20-1	NA	TRBJ2-1	NA	CSASVGNLYNEQFF	TGCAGTGCTTCGGTGGGGAATTTATACAATGAGCAGTTCTTC
TRBV5-1	NA	TRBJ2-5	few	CASSLVDGEETQYF	TGCGCCAGCAGCTTGGTTGACGGGGAAGAGACCCAGTACTTC
TRBV5-1	TRBD1	TRBJ2-2	NA	CASSPIGQERAGELFF	TGCGCCAGCAGCCCGATCGGACAGGAACGGGCCGGGGAGCTGTTTTTT
TRBV27	TRBD2	TRBJ2-1	NA	CASSDPSGSRYNEQFF	TGTGCCAGCAGCGACCCTAGCGGGAGTAGGTACAATGAGCAGTTCTTC
TRBV5-1	TRBD2	TRBJ2-1	NA	CASSSNVAGGPTEQFF	TGCGCCAGCAGCTCGAATGTAGCGGGAGGGCCTACTGAGCAGTTCTTC
TRBV2	NA	TRBJ2-3	NA	CASSGEVASTDTQYF	TGTGCCAGCAGTGGGGAGGTGGCTAGCACAGATACGCAGTATTTT
TRBV5-1	NA	TRBJ2-7	few	CASSGGDTSYEQYF	TGCGCCAGCAGCGGAGGGGACACTTCCTACGAGCAGTACTTC
TRBV11-2	NA	TRBJ2-7	few	CASSSTTGAFYEQYF	TGTGCCAGCAGCTCAACGACAGGAGCTTTCTACGAGCAGTACTTC
TRBV9	TRBD2	TRBJ2-1	once	CASSGLLAGGVGIMEQFF	TGTGCCAGCAGCGGACTACTAGCGGGAGGGGTTGGCATTATGGAGCAGTTCTTC
TRBV10-3	TRBD2	TRBJ2-7	few	CAIRARGSGNQPYEQYF	TGTGCCATCAGAGCCCGGGGTAGCGGGAACCAGCCCTACGAGCAGTACTTC
TRBV4-1	TRBD2	TRBJ2-3	few	CASSEAGRESRDTQYF	TGCGCCAGCAGCGAAGCGGGGCGGGAGTCGAGAGATACGCAGTATTTT
TRBV5-5	NA	TRBJ2-1	few	CASSSVRGHYNEQFF	TGTGCCAGCAGCTCGGTGCGGGGGCACTACAATGAGCAGTTCTTC
TRBV7-2	TRBD2	TRBJ2-7	few	CASSQVGGRTPNYEQYF	TGTGCCAGCAGCCAGGTTGGCGGGAGGACCCCTAACTACGAGCAGTACTTC
TRBV29-1	TRBD2	TRBJ2-1	NA	CSVRGLAGGGEQFF	TGCAGCGTGCGGGGACTAGCGGGAGGAGGTGAGCAGTTCTTC
TRBV27	TRBD2	TRBJ2-1	few	CASSHASGLAFNEQFF	TGTGCCAGCAGTCACGCCTCGGGACTAGCTTTCAATGAGCAGTTCTTC
TRBV12-3/TRBV12-4	TRBD2	TRBJ2-3	NA	CASTPGRTSGSNTDTQYF	TGTGCCAGCACCCCAGGACGGACTAGCGGGAGTAATACAGATACGCAGTATTTT
TRBV28	NA	TRBJ2-4	few	CASSLSPGRAKNIQYF	TGTGCCAGCAGTTTATCCCCCGGAAGAGCCAAAAACATTCAGTACTTC
TRBV15	NA	TRBJ2-1	few	CATSGGLIYNEQFF	TGTGCCACCAGCGGAGGACTGATCTACAATGAGCAGTTCTTC
TRBV12-3/TRBV12-4	NA	TRBJ2-5	few	CASTPQGWKETQYF	TGTGCCAGCACCCCGCAAGGGTGGAAAGAGACCCAGTACTTC
TRBV20-1	NA	TRBJ2-4	NA	CSASRQGGNIQYF	TGCAGTGCTAGTCGTCAGGGCGGAAACATTCAGTACTTC
TRBV9	NA	TRBJ2-7	NA	CASSVGGDSSYEQYF	TGTGCCAGCAGCGTCGGCGGGGATAGCTCCTACGAGCAGTACTTC
TRBV20-1	NA	TRBJ2-3	few	CSAVPRVWADTQYF	TGCAGTGCTGTTCCCAGGGTTTGGGCAGATACGCAGTATTTT
TRBV10-3	TRBD2	TRBJ2-1	NA	CAISELAGAFYNEQFF	TGTGCCATCAGTGAATTAGCGGGAGCGTTCTACAATGAGCAGTTCTTC
TRBV27	TRBD2	TRBJ2-3	NA	CASSRLAPEGTDTQYF	TGTGCCAGCAGTAGACTAGCGCCCGAAGGTACAGATACGCAGTATTTT
TRBV4-1	NA	TRBJ2-2	NA	CASSLTWVIGELFF	TGCGCCAGCAGCCTCACATGGGTTATCGGGGAGCTGTTTTTT
TRBV20-1	NA	TRBJ2-7	NA	CSAGRDGNFYEQYF	TGCAGTGCTGGCCGGGACGGCAACTTCTACGAGCAGTACTTC
TRBV10-1	NA	TRBJ2-3	few	CASGDGTDTQYF	TGCGCCAGCGGGGACGGCACAGATACGCAGTATTTT
TRBV29-1	TRBD1	TRBJ1-1	few	CSVKTGTEAFF	TGCAGCGTTAAGACAGGGACTGAAGCTTTCTTT
TRBV12-3/TRBV12-4	NA	TRBJ1-1	NA	CASSLRRQEIMNTEAFF	TGTGCCAGCAGTCTCCGCCGACAAGAGATTATGAACACTGAAGCTTTCTTT
TRBV7-7	TRBD2	TRBJ2-3	few	CASSRLPGLDSDTQYF	TGTGCCAGCAGCCGTTTACCGGGACTAGATTCAGATACGCAGTATTTT
TRBV28	TRBD2	TRBJ2-1	few	CASRDRDYYNEQFF	TGTGCCAGCAGGGATCGGGACTACTACAATGAGCAGTTCTTC
TRBV12-3/TRBV12-4	NA	TRBJ2-5	few	CASSPAGGAATQETQYF	TGTGCCAGCAGCCCGGCTGGGGGGGCGGCCACCCAAGAGACCCAGTACTTC
TRBV28	NA	TRBJ2-7	NA	CASTDGAPSYEQYF	TGTGCCAGCACCGACGGGGCTCCCTCCTACGAGCAGTACTTC
TRBV12-3/TRBV12-4	NA	TRBJ2-3	NA	CASSDGSSTDTQYF	TGTGCCAGCAGTGATGGCTCAAGCACAGATACGCAGTATTTT
TRBV10-3	NA	TRBJ1-1	NA	CAISVSEGYTEAFF	TGTGCCATCAGTGTTTCAGAGGGCTACACTGAAGCTTTCTTT
TRBV2	NA	TRBJ1-1	NA	CASSGQLGTEAFF	TGTGCCAGCAGTGGACAGTTGGGCACTGAAGCTTTCTTT
TRBV28	NA	TRBJ2-1	few	CASRARGVYNEQFF	TGTGCCAGCAGGGCCAGGGGAGTTTACAATGAGCAGTTCTTC
TRBV18	NA	TRBJ2-5	NA	CASSPDLLETQYF	TGTGCCAGCTCACCCGACCTACTAGAGACCCAGTACTTC
TRBV20-1	NA	TRBJ2-2	NA	CSARDGAGYGELFF	TGCAGTGCTAGAGATGGGGCGGGATACGGGGAGCTGTTTTTT
TRBV20-1	TRBD1	TRBJ1-5	NA	CSALGTGGGNQPQHF	TGCAGTGCACTAGGGACAGGGGGCGGCAATCAGCCCCAGCATTTT
TRBV5-1	NA	TRBJ2-1	NA	CASSPRLGYNEQFF	TGCGCCAGCAGTCCGAGACTAGGCTACAATGAGCAGTTCTTC
TRBV18	NA	TRBJ2-7	few	CASSPVGGEQYF	TGTGCCAGCTCACCCGTCGGGGGCGAGCAGTACTTC
TRBV7-6	TRBD2	TRBJ2-1	few	CASSRGGAEQFF	TGTGCCAGCAGCCGGGGGGGAGCTGAGCAGTTCTTC
TRBV20-1	NA	TRBJ2-2	few	CSASHLNTGELFF	TGCAGTGCTAGTCACCTGAACACCGGGGAGCTGTTTTTT
TRBV5-1	TRBD1	TRBJ2-2	few	CASRKDRGLAGELFF	TGCGCCAGCAGGAAGGACAGGGGTCTCGCCGGGGAGCTGTTTTTT
TRBV12-3/TRBV12-4	NA	TRBJ2-1	few	CASSADYLRSYNEQFF	TGTGCCAGCAGTGCAGACTACCTCCGCTCCTACAATGAGCAGTTCTTC
TRBV5-1	NA	TRBJ2-3	NA	CASSFMKVQGVGTDTQYF	TGCGCCAGCAGCTTCATGAAGGTTCAGGGTGTCGGCACAGATACGCAGTATTTT
TRBV20-1	TRBD2	TRBJ2-3	NA	CSARDRTGTSGGTDTQYF	TGCAGTGCTAGAGACCGGACTGGGACTAGCGGGGGCACAGATACGCAGTATTTT
TRBV12-3/TRBV12-4	TRBD2	TRBJ2-7	NA	CASTDGLAGVGGYEQYF	TGTGCCAGCACCGACGGACTAGCGGGAGTAGGGGGCTACGAGCAGTACTTC
TRBV21-1	NA	TRBJ2-7	NA	CARLAGIYEQYF	TGTGCCAGACTAGCGGGAATCTACGAGCAGTACTTC
TRBV3-1	NA	TRBJ2-4	NA	CASSESWSGWPKNIQYF	TGTGCCAGCAGCGAGAGTTGGAGTGGGTGGCCCAAAAACATTCAGTACTTC
TRBV20-1	TRBD2	TRBJ2-1	few	CSAPSGGSYNEQFF	TGCAGTGCTCCTAGCGGAGGCTCCTACAATGAGCAGTTCTTC
TRBV5-1	NA	TRBJ2-1	NA	CASSSEGGYNEQFF	TGCGCCAGCAGCTCCGAAGGTGGGTACAATGAGCAGTTCTTC
TRBV5-1	TRBD2	TRBJ2-1	NA	CASSLTSVAYNEQFF	TGCGCCAGCAGCCTGACTAGCGTCGCCTACAATGAGCAGTTCTTC
TRBV27	NA	TRBJ2-7	NA	CASSFAVWGSYEQYF	TGTGCCAGCAGTTTTGCGGTCTGGGGTTCCTACGAGCAGTACTTC
TRBV6-1	NA	TRBJ2-2	NA	CASTRRGDSNTGELFF	TGTGCCAGCACCAGAAGAGGGGACTCGAACACCGGGGAGCTGTTTTTT
TRBV5-6	TRBD2	TRBJ2-7	NA	CASSLGAGALDEQYF	TGTGCCAGCAGCTTGGGAGCGGGAGCTCTGGACGAGCAGTACTTC